These 10 T cell receptor beta chains originate from one sample sequenced in a study of Ad26.COV2.S vaccination and SARS-CoV-2 variants. Treatment described: roughly 18 received Ad26.COV2.S at low or high dose, single or two shots; about five received placebo; per-sample allocation not given. At day 63 after the first vaccine or placebo injection, samples were drawn. Repertoires were generated with immunoSEQ multiplex PCR, while TCRdb's copy carries only in-frame clones and drops some. The sample contains 300,000 to 400,000 clones, roughly 90% of which appear only once. Sequenced material: peripheral blood, taken in a trial of Ad26.COV2.S vaccine versus placebo. The receptors were gathered from a person between 18 and 60 years old who received the Ad26.COV2.S COVID-19 vaccine or a placebo.

The chain is built from TRBV7-9 and TRBJ2-2, with D uncertain. The CDR3 length is 14 residues. In germline, CDR1 is SEHNR, CDR2 FQNEAQ (reference sequence). V lost 3 bases, J lost 1 base, and 6 bases lay in between. The CDR3 loop is CASSFTENTGELFF. CDR3 nucleotides: TGTGCCAGCAGCTTCACAGAGAACACCGGGGAGCTGTTTTTT.

The gene calls are TRBV6-1 and TRBJ1-1, with D uncertain. CDR1 is MNHNS, CDR2 SASEGT, per germline. V was shortened by 0 bases and J by 3 bases, with 11 bases between the two germline ends. The CDR3 is 15 residues long. The CDR3, as DNA: TGTGCCAGCAGTGAAGCAGGGTGGGGTCACACTGAAGCTTTCTTT. As protein: CASSEAGWGHTEAFF.

This clone appeared a single time. The chain recombines TRBV6-4 with TRBJ1-2; TRBD1 matches 7 bases. Trimming removed 5 bases from V and 0 bases from J; junction bases left unmatched: 9. Germline-derived CDR1 and CDR2 are MRHNA and SNTAGT. This CDR3 spans 16 amino acids. The CDR3 nucleotides are TGTGCCAGCAGTTACGAAGCAGGGGGAGCTAACTATGGCTACACCTTC. Amino acid sequence: CASSYEAGGANYGYTF.

The chain uses TRBV14 and TRBJ2-5; D gene ambiguous. The V end was cut by 0 bases, the J end by 5 bases, with 10 bases between. The CDR3 has 14 residues. CDR1 and CDR2 (germline): SGHDN, FVKESK. CDR3 coding DNA: TGTGCCAGCAGCCAAGATTGGGTGGGTGAGACCCAGTACTTC. Encoded protein: CASSQDWVGETQYF. The whole variable domain, remainder taken from reference TRBV14 and TRBJ2-5, is EAGVTQFPSHSVIEKGQTVTLRCDPISGHDNLYWYRRVMGKEIKFLLHFVKESKQDESGMPNNRFLAERTGGTYSTLKVQPAELEDSGVYFCASSQDWVGETQYFGPGTRLLVL.

Note on this clone: A read error may produce the germline difference seen at one junction end. The J gene is TRBJ1-6, the V gene TRBV7-9, with D perhaps matching TRBD1 (6 bases). From germline, CDR1 is SEHNR and CDR2 FQNEAQ (reference sequence). CDR3 length: 13 amino acids. DNA for the CDR3: TGTGCCAGCAGCTTAGCCGGGGGGGGCAGGCGTTTCTTT. It encodes CASSLAGGGRRFF. Filled out from reference TRBV7-9 and TRBJ1-6, the complete variable domain reads DTGVSQNPRHKITKRGQNVTFRCDPISEHNRLYWYRQTLGQGPEFLTYFQNEAQLEKSRLLSDRFSAERPKGSFSTLEIQRTEQGDSAMYLCASSLAGGGRRFFGNGTRLTVT.

The rearrangement links TRBV3-1 (or the pseudogene TRBV3-2) to TRBJ2-6; D is undetermined. From germline, CDR1 is LGHDT and CDR2 YNNKEL (reference sequence). The CDR3 contains 14 residues. The V end lost 0 bases, the J end lost 2 bases, and 2 bases lay between the germline ends. CDR3 sequence reads: CASSQEPGANVLTF. In nucleotides, the CDR3 is TGTGCCAGCAGCCAAGAACCTGGGGCCAACGTCCTGACTTTC.

This rearrangement joins TRBV6-2 or TRBV6-3 to TRBJ2-7, with D perhaps matching TRBD2 (6 bases). V lost 6 bases and J 3 bases, leaving 15 bases between the germline ends. Germline loops: CDR1 MNHEY, CDR2 SVGEGT. The CDR3 sequence is 14 residues long. CDR3: CASSPGLRNYEQYV. The DNA for the CDR3 is TGTGCCAGCAGCCCGGGACTGAGAAACTACGAGCAGTACGTC.

As regards this clone: Additional DNA sequences in this sample encode the identical CDR3. The chain couples TRBV5-6 to TRBJ2-1, with TRBD2 as a possible D gene (5 bases). Trimming shortened V by 0 bases and J by 3 bases, and 7 bases separated the two germline ends. From germline, CDR1 is SGHDT and CDR2 YYEEEE. The CDR3 runs 14 residues. DNA of the CDR3: TGTGCCAGCAGCTTGGCCGGGATCTACAATGAGCAGTTCTTC. Residues: CASSLAGIYNEQFF.

The chain links TRBV6-5 to TRBJ1-1; D remains unclear. In germline, CDR1 is MNHEY, CDR2 SVGAGI. The CDR3 runs 11 residues. V lost 7 bases and J lost 3, with 6 bases in between. The CDR3 loop is CASKYYTEAFF. The CDR3 nucleotides read TGTGCCAGCAAATATTACACTGAAGCTTTCTTT.

The chain has TRBV12-3 or TRBV12-4 and TRBJ1-3; D uncertain. The CDR3 covers 11 residues. V dropped 6 bases and J dropped 5 bases, with 5 bases sitting between them. The CDR3 DNA sequence: TGTGCCAGCAGGATAAGAAACACCATATATTTT. Encoded protein: CASRIRNTIYF.